A selection of T cell receptor beta chains follows, all from one sample in a study of technical replicates of blood from a handful of donors. The protocol was immunoSEQ multiplex PCR, while the TCRdb copy is restricted to in-frame clones and leaves out a portion. The table includes just under 85,000 clones, just over 90% detected once. Material for sequencing was T cells isolated from PBMCs. These receptors originate from a human donor in good health. Both conserved end residues are part of each CDR3. Each record gives: V gene, D gene, clone size, J gene, CDR3 protein, CDR3 DNA. The D gene is left open where the match is weak. A clone size is listed for some rows: how often the clone was seen (once, few, many), or a class if it is expanded.

V: TRBV18
D: NA
size: once
J: TRBJ2-7
CDR3: CASSPREQSSYEQYF
DNA: TGTGCCAGCTCACCAAGGGAGCAAAGCTCCTACGAGCAGTACTTC

V: TRBV5-3
D: TRBD2
size: NA
J: TRBJ2-7
CDR3: CARSSMGREGPYEQYF
DNA: TGTGCCAGAAGCTCGATGGGGCGGGAGGGCCCCTACGAGCAGTACTTC

V: TRBV19
D: NA
size: NA
J: TRBJ2-7
CDR3: CASSTGASVEEQYF
DNA: TGTGCCAGTAGTACAGGGGCGTCGGTAGAAGAGCAGTACTTC

V: TRBV11-3
D: TRBD1
size: once
J: TRBJ2-7
CDR3: CASRQTGGSYEQYF
DNA: TGTGCCAGCAGGCAGACAGGGGGCAGCTACGAGCAGTACTTC

V: TRBV5-4
D: NA
size: NA
J: TRBJ1-2
CDR3: CASSFYFFQGNYGYTF
DNA: TGTGCCAGCAGCTTTTATTTTTTCCAGGGCAACTATGGCTACACCTTC

V: TRBV10-3
D: TRBD2
size: once
J: TRBJ2-1
CDR3: CAISTPGTSGGEQFF
DNA: TGTGCCATCAGTACGCCCGGGACTAGCGGGGGTGAGCAGTTCTTC

V: TRBV30
D: TRBD1
size: NA
J: TRBJ2-7
CDR3: CATDREPYEQYF
DNA: TGTGCAACGGACAGGGAGCCTTACGAGCAGTACTTC

V: TRBV9
D: NA
size: NA
J: TRBJ2-7
CDR3: CASSPGTPAYEQYF
DNA: TGTGCCAGCAGCCCCGGGACACCAGCTTACGAGCAGTACTTC

V: TRBV5-1
D: TRBD1
size: NA
J: TRBJ2-2
CDR3: CASSLGSGTGMAGELFF
DNA: TGCGCCAGCAGCTTGGGATCCGGGACAGGGATGGCCGGGGAGCTGTTTTTT

V: TRBV11-2
D: NA
size: NA
J: TRBJ2-7
CDR3: CASSLVRGVYEQYF
DNA: TGTGCCAGCAGCTTAGTCCGGGGAGTGTACGAGCAGTACTTC

V: TRBV6-1
D: NA
size: few
J: TRBJ1-1
CDR3: CASSVPGGPFF
DNA: TGTGCCAGCAGTGTTCCGGGGGGACCTTTCTTT

V: TRBV6-5
D: TRBD2
size: NA
J: TRBJ2-1
CDR3: CASSTGGAFNEQFF
DNA: TGTGCCAGCAGCACGGGAGGGGCTTTCAATGAGCAGTTCTTC

V: TRBV18
D: TRBD1
size: NA
J: TRBJ1-3
CDR3: CASSPGQGSIYF
DNA: TGTGCCAGCTCACCAGGACAGGGTTCCATATATTTT

V: TRBV5-4
D: NA
size: NA
J: TRBJ1-2
CDR3: CASSSGQSYTF
DNA: TGTGCCAGCAGCTCCGGACAGTCCTACACCTTC

V: TRBV9
D: NA
size: NA
J: TRBJ2-5
CDR3: CASSVAGLSQETQYF
DNA: TGTGCCAGCAGCGTAGCGGGACTCTCACAAGAGACCCAGTACTTC

V: TRBV18
D: TRBD1
size: NA
J: TRBJ2-2
CDR3: CASSSGTGRMAGELFF
DNA: TGTGCCAGCTCATCCGGGACAGGGAGAATGGCCGGGGAGCTGTTTTTT

V: TRBV28
D: TRBD2
size: NA
J: TRBJ2-2
CDR3: CARWTSGSYGELFF
DNA: TGTGCCAGGTGGACTAGCGGGAGTTACGGGGAGCTGTTTTTT

V: TRBV27
D: TRBD2
size: once
J: TRBJ2-3
CDR3: CASKVSGRPVRTDTQYF
DNA: TGTGCCAGCAAAGTTAGCGGGAGGCCAGTGCGCACAGATACGCAGTATTTT

V: TRBV6-5
D: TRBD1
size: few
J: TRBJ2-5
CDR3: CASSPRGPQETQYF
DNA: TGTGCCAGCAGCCCCAGGGGGCCTCAAGAGACCCAGTACTTC

V: TRBV5-1
D: NA
size: NA
J: TRBJ2-3
CDR3: CASSLQWARGTDTQYF
DNA: TGCGCCAGCAGCCTACAGTGGGCGAGGGGCACAGATACGCAGTATTTT

V: TRBV29-1
D: TRBD2
size: NA
J: TRBJ2-7
CDR3: CSVGAPPASGSYEQYF
DNA: TGCAGCGTTGGGGCTCCTCCGGCTAGCGGGAGTTACGAGCAGTACTTC

V: TRBV5-4
D: TRBD1
size: NA
J: TRBJ1-4
CDR3: CASSWGTGRNEKLFF
DNA: TGTGCCAGCAGCTGGGGGACAGGCCGAAACGAAAAACTGTTTTTT

V: TRBV12-5
D: NA
size: NA
J: TRBJ1-1
CDR3: CASGLVPGFGTEAFF
DNA: TGTGCTAGTGGTTTGGTACCAGGGTTTGGGACTGAAGCTTTCTTT

V: TRBV4-1
D: TRBD2
size: NA
J: TRBJ2-1
CDR3: CASSQTWEGRLAGVLRFF
DNA: TGCGCCAGCAGCCAGACGTGGGAGGGCAGATTAGCGGGAGTCCTGAGGTTCTTC

V: TRBV7-6
D: TRBD1
size: NA
J: TRBJ1-5
CDR3: CASSLGGQGSNQPQHF
DNA: TGTGCCAGCAGCTTAGGAGGACAGGGTTCCAATCAGCCCCAGCATTTT

V: TRBV5-1
D: NA
size: NA
J: TRBJ2-1
CDR3: CASSLPALVFGGQMNEQFF
DNA: TGCGCCAGCAGCTTGCCAGCCTTAGTTTTTGGGGGCCAGATGAATGAGCAGTTCTTC

V: TRBV16
D: NA
size: few
J: TRBJ2-7
CDR3: CASSIDTLGYEQYF
DNA: TGTGCCAGCAGCATCGACACGCTGGGCTACGAGCAGTACTTC

V: TRBV7-8
D: TRBD1
size: NA
J: TRBJ2-1
CDR3: CASSLVTGANEQFF
DNA: TGTGCCAGCAGCTTAGTCACAGGGGCCAATGAGCAGTTCTTC

V: TRBV5-1
D: TRBD2
size: NA
J: TRBJ2-1
CDR3: CASSRSGTSGDNEQFF
DNA: TGCGCCAGCAGCCGCAGTGGGACTAGCGGGGACAATGAGCAGTTCTTC

V: TRBV5-1
D: NA
size: NA
J: TRBJ2-7
CDR3: CASSWRLADSYEQYF
DNA: TGCGCCAGCAGCTGGCGACTCGCCGACTCCTACGAGCAGTACTTC

V: TRBV19
D: TRBD1
size: NA
J: TRBJ2-7
CDR3: CASSTGQVYEQYF
DNA: TGTGCCAGTAGTACGGGACAGGTCTACGAGCAGTACTTC

V: TRBV6-5
D: TRBD2
size: NA
J: TRBJ2-7
CDR3: CASSLSGGTYEQYF
DNA: TGTGCCAGCAGCCTTAGCGGGGGGACGTACGAGCAGTACTTC

V: TRBV2
D: NA
size: NA
J: TRBJ2-6
CDR3: CASSPRGANVLTF
DNA: TGTGCCAGCAGTCCGAGGGGGGCCAACGTCCTGACTTTC

V: TRBV28
D: NA
size: NA
J: TRBJ1-2
CDR3: CASTMDTDGYTF
DNA: TGTGCCAGCACAATGGACACAGACGGCTACACCTTC

V: TRBV28
D: NA
size: NA
J: TRBJ2-7
CDR3: CASSGTGTLLSYEQYF
DNA: TGTGCCAGCAGTGGGACCGGGACTCTACTTTCCTACGAGCAGTACTTC

V: TRBV19
D: TRBD2
size: NA
J: TRBJ2-2
CDR3: CASSKGLAGGNGELFF
DNA: TGTGCCAGTAGTAAGGGACTAGCGGGAGGTAACGGGGAGCTGTTTTTT

V: TRBV6-1
D: NA
size: NA
J: TRBJ1-5
CDR3: CASSAGPSTNQPQHF
DNA: TGTGCCAGCAGCGCGGGACCCAGTACCAATCAGCCCCAGCATTTT

V: TRBV2
D: TRBD2
size: NA
J: TRBJ2-5
CDR3: CASSGGSGGRETQYF
DNA: TGTGCCAGCAGTGGAGGTAGCGGGGGGCGAGAGACCCAGTACTTC

V: TRBV4-2
D: TRBD2
size: NA
J: TRBJ2-2
CDR3: CASSHHLGGLAGNTGELFF
DNA: TGTGCCAGCAGCCACCACTTAGGAGGACTAGCGGGGAACACCGGGGAGCTGTTTTTT

V: TRBV6-4
D: TRBD1
size: NA
J: TRBJ2-3
CDR3: CASSDRGQGTDTQYF
DNA: TGTGCCAGCAGTGACCGCGGACAGGGCACAGATACGCAGTATTTT

V: TRBV2
D: TRBD1
size: NA
J: TRBJ1-5
CDR3: CASSEGGGTGGSAQHF
DNA: TGTGCCAGCAGTGAAGGGGGAGGGACAGGAGGAAGCGCTCAGCATTTT

V: TRBV4-1
D: NA
size: NA
J: TRBJ2-5
CDR3: CASSQDRGAGKQETQYF
DNA: TGCGCCAGCAGCCAAGATCGTGGGGCAGGGAAACAAGAGACCCAGTACTTC

V: TRBV28
D: NA
size: NA
J: TRBJ2-5
CDR3: CASSPSLGGEEVTQYF
DNA: TGTGCCAGCAGTCCCTCGTTAGGGGGAGAGGAGGTGACCCAGTACTTC

V: TRBV12-5
D: TRBD2
size: NA
J: TRBJ2-1
CDR3: CASGLVTSGRAGEQFF
DNA: TGTGCTAGTGGTTTGGTGACTAGCGGGAGGGCCGGGGAGCAGTTCTTC

V: TRBV7-9
D: NA
size: NA
J: TRBJ2-3
CDR3: CASSLAPANTDTQYF
DNA: TGTGCCAGCAGCTTAGCGCCTGCGAACACAGATACGCAGTATTTT

V: TRBV10-3
D: TRBD2
size: once
J: TRBJ2-7
CDR3: CAISEGLAGAYEQYF
DNA: TGTGCCATCAGTGAAGGACTAGCGGGAGCGTACGAGCAGTACTTC

V: TRBV11-2
D: NA
size: NA
J: TRBJ2-1
CDR3: CASSLQTRSGNEQFF
DNA: TGTGCCAGCAGCTTACAGACTAGGTCGGGCAATGAGCAGTTCTTC

V: TRBV2
D: NA
size: NA
J: TRBJ2-1
CDR3: CASSYYNEQFF
DNA: TGTGCCAGCAGTTACTACAATGAGCAGTTCTTC

V: TRBV5-1
D: NA
size: NA
J: TRBJ1-6
CDR3: CASSLERDSGSPLHF
DNA: TGCGCCAGCAGCTTGGAACGAGACAGTGGCTCACCCCTCCACTTT

V: TRBV7-9
D: NA
size: few
J: TRBJ1-2
CDR3: CASRMGDSYTF
DNA: TGTGCCAGCCGGATGGGGGACAGCTACACCTTC

V: TRBV2
D: NA
size: NA
J: TRBJ1-6
CDR3: CASRGGQFAISPLHF
DNA: TGTGCCAGCAGGGGCGGACAGTTCGCAATCTCACCCCTCCACTTT

V: TRBV2
D: TRBD1
size: NA
J: TRBJ2-5
CDR3: CASRWTGRETQYF
DNA: TGTGCCAGCAGGTGGACAGGGAGGGAGACCCAGTACTTC